Below are 20 T cell receptor beta chains sequenced from a single sample in a study of CD8 T cells in Susac syndrome. RNA was extracted with the RNeasy kit, and a quantity of about 0.45 to 1 ug was reverse transcribed using random hexamers. TCRdb re-called the immunoSEQ multiplex PCR reads through MiXCR, storing one row per CDR3 protein. The table lists about 140,000 distinct CDR3 sequences, around 93% of them singletons. The specimen sequenced was CD8+ T cells from PBMCs. The receptors stem from a human donor with Susac syndrome.

V is TRBV27 and J is TRBJ2-3; no reliable D call. V lost 1 base and J 4 bases, leaving 6 bases between the germline ends. CDR3 length equals 13 residues. From germline, CDR1 is MNHEY and CDR2 SMNVEV (reference sequence). The CDR3 DNA reads TGTGCCAGCAGTTTATGGGTTGCAGATACGCAGTATTTT. Translated: CASSLWVADTQYF.

This chain uses TRBV11-2 with TRBJ2-1; no clear D. The CDR3 length is 16 residues. From germline, CDR1 is SGHAT and CDR2 FQNNGV. V was trimmed by 0 bases and J by 0 bases, leaving 9 bases between them. Written as DNA, the CDR3 is TGTGCCAGCAGCTTAGATCATAGGAGCTCCTACAATGAGCAGTTCTTC. Residues: CASSLDHRSSYNEQFF.

V usage is TRBV4-1 and J usage is TRBJ2-2; D unresolved. Germline-derived CDR1 and CDR2 are MGHRA and YSYEKL. Trimming took off 10 bases at V and 8 bases at J, with 14 bases between the two ends. The CDR3 loop spans 12 amino acids. The CDR3 loop is CATTNSPGELFF. DNA for the CDR3: TGCGCCACCACGAATTCCCCGGGGGAGCTGTTTTTT.

The rearrangement uses TRBV29-1 and TRBJ1-4; D unclear. Trimming cost V 5 bases and J 5 bases, with 18 bases left between them. From germline, CDR1 is SQVTM and CDR2 ANQGSEA. The CDR3 is 15 amino acids. In nucleotides, the CDR3 is TGCAGCGTTATCCCCGGTGAAGGTCACAATGAAAAACTGTTTTTT. It encodes CSVIPGEGHNEKLFF.

The V call is TRBV5-5, the J call TRBJ2-1, with TRBD1 matching 7 bases. CDR1 and CDR2 (germline): SGHKS, YYEKEE (reference sequence). The CDR3 consists of 12 residues. V shed 3 bases, J shed 10 bases, and the junction held 4 bases outside the gene matches. The CDR3 DNA reads as TGTGCCAGCAGCTGGACAGGTGAGGAGCAGTTCTTC. This codes for CASSWTGEEQFF.

The chain has TRBV6-2 or TRBV6-3 and TRBJ2-7, with 7 bases fitting TRBD1. CDR3 size: 15 residues. V trimming: 4 bases; J trimming: 2 bases; junction bases outside the gene matches: 8. Germline CDR1 reads MNHEY; CDR2 reads SVGEGT. The CDR3 here is CASSSIRQGPYEQYF. In DNA form, the CDR3 reads TGTGCCAGCAGTTCAATCAGACAGGGCCCCTACGAGCAGTACTTC.

J is TRBJ2-1 and V is TRBV9; 10 bases map to TRBD2. The CDR3 is 15 amino acids. J lost 3 bases, V lost 3 bases, and 3 bases had no gene match. From germline, CDR1 is SGDLS and CDR2 YYNGEE. This CDR3 is CASSDLAGVYNEQFF. Written as DNA, the CDR3 is TGTGCCAGCAGCGATCTAGCGGGAGTCTACAATGAGCAGTTCTTC.

J is TRBJ1-3 and V is TRBV9; no definite D call. CDR1 SGDLS and CDR2 YYNGEE come from the germline V gene. V was cut by 3 bases and J by 1 base, with 11 bases left in between. The length of the CDR3 is 15 residues. CDR3 nucleotides: TGTGCCAGCAGCGACCTGAGTTGGTCTGGAAACACCATATATTTT. Translated: CASSDLSWSGNTIYF.

J is TRBJ2-7 and V is TRBV20-1; D possibly corresponds to TRBD1 (6 bases). This CDR3 is built from 14 residues. Germline V gives CDR1 DFQATT, CDR2 SNEGSKA (reference sequence). Trimming pared 6 bases from V and 5 bases from J, leaving 20 bases between. In DNA, the CDR3 is TGCAGTGCCCCATGGGCAGGGGAGTTCCACGAGCAGTACTTC. Protein: CSAPWAGEFHEQYF.

V usage is TRBV11-2 and J usage is TRBJ2-5, with a possible D match to TRBD2 (6 bases). This CDR3 has 15 amino acids. Germline V CDR1 and CDR2: SGHAT, FQNNGV. Trimming took 6 bases from V and 5 from J, leaving 19 bases between them. DNA of the CDR3: TGTGCCAGCAGGATAGAGTCAGGGAGCGGGGAGACCCAGTACTTC. It codes for CASRIESGSGETQYF.

The chain uses TRBV25-1 and TRBJ1-1; D is ambiguous. Germline loops: CDR1 MGHDK, CDR2 SYGVNS. The CDR3 length is 12 residues. V dropped 3 bases and J dropped 0 bases, with 2 bases sitting between them. CDR3 DNA sequence: TGTGCCAGCAGTGACATGAACACTGAAGCTTTCTTT. Amino acids: CASSDMNTEAFF.

The chain employs TRBV12-3 or TRBV12-4 and TRBJ2-7, with D possibly matching TRBD1 (5 bases). Trimming removed 6 bases at V and 1 base at J, with 7 bases between. The CDR3 runs 12 residues. Written as DNA, the CDR3 is TGTGCCAGCAGGGGGCCTTCCTACGAGCAGTACTTC. Its protein product is CASRGPSYEQYF.

The chain carries TRBV29-1 and TRBJ1-1; 8 bases are shared with TRBD1. With 7 bases clipped from V and 11 bases from J, the junction kept 12 bases outside the gene matches. The CDR3 runs 12 residues. Germline CDR1 is SQVTM and CDR2 is ANQGSEA. The CDR3 region has the DNA TGCAGCGCCAGCAGGACAGGGTTGGTTGCTTTCTTT. Amino acids: CSASRTGLVAFF.

V gene TRBV2 combines with J gene TRBJ1-2; TRBD1 aligns across 7 bases. V dropped 4 bases and J dropped 5; count of bases not matched to a gene: 10. This CDR3 is built from 15 residues. The germline CDR1 and CDR2 sequences are SNHLY and FYNNEI. The CDR3 DNA reads as TGTGCCAGCAGTGGCCCCTGGGACAGCCCGTATGGCTACACCTTC. Its protein product is CASSGPWDSPYGYTF.

The genes are TRBV28 and TRBJ2-2; tentatively, D is TRBD1 (6 bases). Germline values: CDR1 MDHEN, CDR2 SYDVKM. The length of the CDR3 is 15 residues. V dropped 3 bases and J dropped 7 bases, with 15 bases sitting between them. The CDR3: CASSFSVKGDGELFF. The CDR3 DNA is TGTGCCAGCAGTTTTTCGGTCAAGGGGGACGGGGAGCTGTTTTTT. Full variable domain (missing parts from reference TRBV28 and TRBJ2-2): DVKVTQSSRYLVKRTGEKVFLECVQDMDHENMFWYRQDPGLGLRLIYFSYDVKMKEKGDIPEGYSVSREKKERFSLILESASTNQTSMYLCASSFSVKGDGELFFGEGSRLTVL.

This clonotype was found once. The chain employs TRBV29-1 and TRBJ2-3, with D perhaps matching TRBD2 (5 bases). Germline V gene sequence: CDR1 SQVTM, CDR2 ANQGSEA. The CDR3 extends over 14 amino acids. Written as DNA, the CDR3 is TGCAGTGCCCAAGGAGGCAGCGAGACAGATACGCAGTATTTT. This gives the protein CSAQGGSETDTQYF.

The chain recombines TRBV4-1 with TRBJ1-1; a possible D gene is TRBD1 (5 bases). The CDR3 extends over 15 amino acids. The germline gives CDR1 MGHRA, CDR2 YSYEKL. Trimming removed 4 bases from V and 7 bases from J, with 19 bases in between. The CDR3 protein is CASSLPLGTAIEAFF. The CDR3 DNA sequence: TGCGCCAGCAGCCTTCCCCTCGGGACGGCGATTGAAGCTTTCTTT.

V is TRBV12-2 and J is TRBJ1-4. TRBV12-2 is flagged as a pseudogene. The CDR3 has 16 residues. Written as DNA, the CDR3 is TGTGCAAGTCGCTTAGAAAGAGACCTACTTAATGAAAAACTGTTTTTT. Translated, it gives CASRLERDLLNEKLFF.

The J gene is TRBJ1-5, the V gene TRBV29-1; TRBD1 might be the D (6 bases). Germline V gives CDR1 SQVTM, CDR2 ANQGSEA. The CDR3 is 13 residues long. Trimming took 4 bases from V and 1 from J, leaving 8 bases between them. This chain's CDR3 is CSVGQGSNQPQHF. The CDR3 region has the DNA TGCAGCGTTGGGCAGGGGAGCAATCAGCCCCAGCATTTT.

The genes are TRBV9 and TRBJ1-1; 7 bases line up with TRBD1. V lost 4 bases, J lost 0 bases, and 6 bases stayed unmatched. Germline lookup yields CDR1 SGDLS and CDR2 YYNGEE. This CDR3 comprises 15 residues. DNA for the CDR3: TGTGCCAGCAGCCCATCAGGGGGGATGAACACTGAAGCTTTCTTT. Translating gives CASSPSGGMNTEAFF.